These 8 T cell receptor beta chains share one sample of origin, sequenced in a study of response to subunit inactivated influenza vaccine. TCRdb used MiXCR to reprocess the RT-PCR reads, holding one entry per CDR3 protein. This table has approximately 480,000 distinct CDR3 sequences, 9.5% to 12% appearing once. The starting material was PBMCs from blood, obtained around seven weeks after vaccination. Every receptor here comes from a man aged 50 to 59 who received an inactivated influenza vaccine.

This clonotype was seen ten or more times. The chain combines TRBV7-9 with TRBJ2-7; D gene ambiguous. The CDR3 spans 17 residues. Trimming removed 2 bases at V and 5 bases at J, with 22 bases between. Germline CDR1 is SEHNR and CDR2 is FQNEAQ (reference sequence). The CDR3 spells CASSLYATAIPSNEQYF. The DNA of the CDR3 is TGTGCCAGCAGCTTATATGCGACGGCCATCCCTTCGAACGAGCAGTACTTC.

In its sample, this clonotype was seen a few times. This chain links TRBV20-1 with TRBJ2-5; 13 nucleotides agree with TRBD2. The CDR3 is 14 amino acids. CDR1 DFQATT and CDR2 SNEGSKA come from the germline V gene (reference sequence). Trimming at V came to 4 bases and at J to 5 bases, leaving 4 bases not matched to a gene. CDR3 sequence (DNA): TGCAGTGCTAAAAGGACTAGCGGGAGTGAGACCCAGTACTTC. Amino acids: CSAKRTSGSETQYF.

The chain combines TRBV11-2 with TRBJ2-6, with 13 nucleotides matching TRBD2. V lost 5 bases to trimming and J lost 3 bases; unmatched junction nucleotides: 4. CDR3 length: 17 residues. From germline, CDR1 is SGHAT and CDR2 FQNNGV. CDR3: CASSRLAGGGGANVLTF. For the CDR3, the DNA is TGTGCCAGCAGCCGACTAGCGGGGGGTGGTGGGGCCAACGTCCTGACTTTC. Looking up the rest from reference TRBV11-2 and TRBJ2-6 gives the full variable domain: EAGVAQSPRYKIIEKRQSVAFWCNPISGHATLYWYQQILGQGPKLLIQFQNNGVVDDSQLPKDRFSAERLKGVDSTLKIQPAKLEDSAVYLCASSRLAGGGGANVLTFGAGSRLTVL.

The sample holds many counts of this clonotype. The chain has TRBV5-1 and TRBJ2-3; 11 nucleotides align to TRBD2. The CDR3 extends over 17 amino acids. The trim removed 4 bases at V and 2 bases at J, leaving 9 bases unmatched. Germline CDR1 SGHRS, CDR2 YFSETQ. CDR3 in DNA: TGCGCCAGCAGCCGGGGGACTAGCGGATTACTCACAGATACGCAGTATTTT. This encodes CASSRGTSGLLTDTQYF.

J is TRBJ2-7 and V is TRBV29-1, with no clear D. The CDR3 has 13 residues. Germline assignment: CDR1 SQVTM and CDR2 ANQGSEA. Trimming cost V 1 base and J 7 bases, with 14 bases left between them. The CDR3 reads CSVEGLYNEEQYF. The CDR3 region has the DNA TGCAGCGTTGAAGGTCTTTATAATGAAGAGCAGTACTTC.

This clonotype showed up many times. The V call is TRBV5-1, the J call TRBJ2-5; no firm D call. V was pared by 4 bases and J by 4 bases, with 14 bases between. Germline V gene data show CDR1 as SGHRS and CDR2 as YFSETQ. The CDR3 has 14 residues. The CDR3 DNA follows: TGCGCCAGCAGCCCTGGCCCTCCGGTAGAGACCCAGTACTTC. It encodes CASSPGPPVETQYF.

This chain uses TRBV10-3 with TRBJ2-7; 8 bases map to TRBD1. Germline V gives CDR1 ENHRY, CDR2 SYGVKD. CDR3 length: 13 amino acids. J gave up 4 bases and V 8 bases, and 7 bases lay outside the gene matches. CDR3: CAIGLDRGYEQYF. CDR3 nucleotide sequence: TGTGCCATCGGGCTAGACAGGGGTTACGAGCAGTACTTC.

This sequence joins TRBV28 and TRBJ1-6; TRBD1 might be the D (5 bases). The CDR3 contains 13 residues. Looked up from germline, CDR1 is MDHEN and CDR2 is SYDVKM. Trimming shortened V by 6 bases and J by 7 bases, and 10 bases separated the two germline ends. CDR3 sequence (DNA): TGTGCCAGCAGAGGGGACTACAATTCACCCCTCCACTTT. Encoded protein: CASRGDYNSPLHF.